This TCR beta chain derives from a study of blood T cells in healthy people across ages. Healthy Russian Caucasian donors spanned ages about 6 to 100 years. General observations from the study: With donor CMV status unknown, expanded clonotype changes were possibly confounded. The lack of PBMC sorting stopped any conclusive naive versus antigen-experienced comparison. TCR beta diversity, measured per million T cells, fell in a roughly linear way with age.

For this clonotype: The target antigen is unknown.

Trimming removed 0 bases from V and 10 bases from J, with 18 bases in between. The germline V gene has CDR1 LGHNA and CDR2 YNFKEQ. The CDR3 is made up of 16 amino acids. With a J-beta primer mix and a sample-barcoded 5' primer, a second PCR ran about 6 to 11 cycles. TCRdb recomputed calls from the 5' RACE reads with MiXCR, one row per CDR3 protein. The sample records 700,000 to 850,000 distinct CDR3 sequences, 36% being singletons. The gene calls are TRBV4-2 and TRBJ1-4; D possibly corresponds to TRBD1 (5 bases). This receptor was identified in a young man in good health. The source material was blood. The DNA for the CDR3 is TGTGCCAGCAGCCAAGATCCCCTCCAGGGAGGCCTAAAACTGTTTTTT. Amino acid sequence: CASSQDPLQGGLKLFF.